These 3 T cell receptor beta chains were sequenced from one sample in a study of vaccination and CD4 T cells after COVID-19. As for treatment: approximately nine-day PBMC culture with coronavirus spike peptide pools or control peptides (ViraFEST assay). Sequenced with the Oncomine TCR Beta short-read assay was DNA taken from cultured CD4+ T cells. TCRdb fed the PCR reads into MiXCR, producing one record per CDR3 protein. The table shows 3,700 or so distinct CDR3 sequences, with about 15% occurring only once. These TCRs are of unknown antigen specificity. Sequencing used CD4+ T cells from blood, cultured in vitro. The receptors derive from a human donor who had recovered from COVID-19.

This clonotype is classed as medium-sized (0.01 to 0.1%). V usage is TRBV12-3 or TRBV12-4 and J usage is TRBJ1-2; D uncertain. The V gene lost 7 bases and the J gene lost 0 bases, with 9 bases spanning the gap. The CDR3 is 13 amino acids. The CDR3 DNA follows: TGTGCCAGCACCAAGACTTCTAACTATGGCTACACCTTC. Its translation is CASTKTSNYGYTF.

This clonotype was counted a few times. V usage is TRBV5-8 and J usage is TRBJ1-1, with D tentatively TRBD1 (6 bases). Germline CDR1 and CDR2: SGHTS and YDEGEE. This CDR3 comprises 14 residues. Deletions cut 3 bases from V and 5 bases from J, with 14 bases between. The CDR3 DNA follows: TGTGCCAGCAGCTGGGGGCGGGGGTGGACTGAAGCTTTCTTT. Its translation: CASSWGRGWTEAFF.

By share, this clonotype counts as medium-sized. V is TRBV12-3 or TRBV12-4 and J is TRBJ1-2; D possibly corresponds to TRBD1 (6 bases). The V end was cut by 7 bases, the J end by 0 bases, with 18 bases between. The CDR3 consists of 16 residues. The CDR3 DNA reads TGTGCCAGCACCAATTCCGGGACACATGCTAACTATGGCTACACCTTC. Protein: CASTNSGTHANYGYTF.